This entry lists 26 T cell receptor beta chains sequenced from one sample in a study of T cell changes during pregnancy in multiple sclerosis. Repertoires were generated with immunoSEQ multiplex PCR, while TCRdb's copy carries only in-frame clones and drops some. The data show tens of thousands of clones, about 92% seen once. This specimen was peripheral blood, taken in the third trimester of pregnancy. These receptors were taken from a female donor in good health, enrolled as a control in a pregnancy study.

The chain recombines TRBV5-1 with TRBJ2-3; TRBD2 matches 10 bases. The germline CDR1 and CDR2 sequences are SGHRS and YFSETQ. V gave up 0 bases and J gave up 4 bases; unmatched junction bases: 8. CDR3 length: 17 residues. The CDR3 region has the DNA TGCGCCAGCAGCTTGGGCGTTGGTCTAGCGGGAGCAGATACGCAGTATTTT. Translation: CASSLGVGLAGADTQYF.

J is TRBJ2-2 and V is TRBV28; TRBD2 matches 12 bases. Trimming took 3 bases from V and 8 from J; bases not matched to a gene: 7. CDR3 length equals 16 residues. Germline V gene sequence: CDR1 MDHEN, CDR2 SYDVKM. CDR3 nucleotide sequence: TGTGCCAGCAGTTTCCCTCGACTAGCGGGAGTGGGGGAGCTGTTTTTT. Residues: CASSFPRLAGVGELFF. The full variable domain, its missing parts supplied by reference TRBV28 and TRBJ2-2, is DVKVTQSSRYLVKRTGEKVFLECVQDMDHENMFWYRQDPGLGLRLIYFSYDVKMKEKGDIPEGYSVSREKKERFSLILESASTNQTSMYLCASSFPRLAGVGELFFGEGSRLTVL.

This chain connects TRBV5-1 to TRBJ2-7; 7 bases align to TRBD2. V dropped 0 bases and J dropped 3; count of bases not matched to a gene: 3. In germline, CDR1 is SGHRS, CDR2 YFSETQ. The CDR3 spans 14 residues. CDR3 sequence (DNA): TGCGCCAGCAGCTTGGCTAGCGGACACTACGAGCAGTACTTC. Translation: CASSLASGHYEQYF.

This clone has more than one count but fewer than ten. The chain employs TRBV28 and TRBJ2-2; D might be TRBD1 (6 bases). Germline V gives CDR1 MDHEN, CDR2 SYDVKM. V gave up 3 bases and J gave up 7 bases, with 15 bases separating them. The CDR3 spans 15 residues. The CDR3 loop is CASSLAGGESGELFF. CDR3 nucleotide sequence: TGTGCCAGCAGTTTGGCTGGGGGCGAGAGCGGGGAGCTGTTTTTT. Variable domain in full (rest from reference TRBV28 and TRBJ2-2): DVKVTQSSRYLVKRTGEKVFLECVQDMDHENMFWYRQDPGLGLRLIYFSYDVKMKEKGDIPEGYSVSREKKERFSLILESASTNQTSMYLCASSLAGGESGELFFGEGSRLTVL.

The genes are TRBV7-9 and TRBJ2-7; no definite D call. Trimming took off 3 bases at V and 6 bases at J, with 12 bases between the two ends. Germline V gene data show CDR1 as SEHNR and CDR2 as FQNEAQ (reference sequence). The CDR3 extends over 13 amino acids. The CDR3 nucleotides are TGTGCCAGCAGCTTGGGTCAGGTACCCGAGCAGTACTTC. Protein sequence: CASSLGQVPEQYF.

This chain uses TRBV27 with TRBJ2-7; 10 bases match TRBD2. V trimming: 5 bases; J trimming: 1 base; junction bases outside the gene matches: 2. CDR3 length: 14 residues. Germline V lookup: CDR1 MNHEY, CDR2 SMNVEV (reference sequence). CDR3 in amino acids: CASSLAGASYEQYF. CDR3 in DNA: TGTGCCAGCAGTCTAGCGGGGGCGTCCTACGAGCAGTACTTC.

The CDR3 is CASSSEAGISYNEQFF. The CDR3 nucleotides read TGTGCCAGCAGCTCCGAAGCGGGGATATCCTACAATGAGCAGTTCTTC. The rearrangement links TRBV5-4 to TRBJ2-1; 7 bases line up with TRBD2. This CDR3 comprises 16 residues. Germline loops: CDR1 SGHNT, CDR2 YYREEE (reference sequence). With 3 bases clipped from V and 1 base from J, the junction kept 7 bases outside the gene matches.

The chain combines TRBV27 with TRBJ1-6, with D tentatively TRBD1 (6 bases). The V end was cut by 8 bases, the J end by 6 bases, with 20 bases between. From germline, CDR1 is MNHEY and CDR2 SMNVEV (reference sequence). This CDR3 region has 16 residues. Here the CDR3 DNA reads TGTGCCAGCTCACCTTTGGGGGGGGCGGGTAATTCACCCCTCCACTTT. Its translation is CASSPLGGAGNSPLHF.

The chain links TRBV11-3 to TRBJ2-5; D perhaps matches TRBD2 (7 bases). The CDR3 length is 14 residues. Trimming removed 2 bases from V and 7 bases from J, with 14 bases in between. Per the germline V gene, CDR1 is SGHNT and CDR2 is YENEEA. CDR3 in amino acids: CASSLKGGDGTQYF. CDR3 DNA: TGTGCCAGCAGCTTAAAAGGGGGGGATGGGACCCAGTACTTC.

The chain carries TRBV7-9 and TRBJ2-7, with a weak D call TRBD1 (5 bases). CDR1 and CDR2 (germline): SEHNR, FQNEAQ (reference sequence). The CDR3 spans 17 residues. V was shortened by 5 bases and J by 5 bases, with 25 bases between the two germline ends. The CDR3 nucleotides are TGTGCCAGCAGCCACCTACCATCGGATCAGGGCTCGCACGAGCAGTACTTC. It is translated as CASSHLPSDQGSHEQYF.

The J gene is TRBJ1-5, the V gene TRBV28; 10 nucleotides line up with TRBD1. CDR3 length equals 16 residues. J was trimmed by 6 bases and V by 3 bases; bases with no gene match: 8. Per the germline V gene, CDR1 is MDHEN and CDR2 is SYDVKM. CDR3 loop: CASSFHRDRGFQPQHF. DNA for the CDR3: TGTGCCAGCAGTTTTCACCGGGACAGGGGTTTTCAGCCCCAGCATTTT.

The chain employs TRBV28 and TRBJ2-2; TRBD2 aligns across 14 bases. Germline CDR1 MDHEN, CDR2 SYDVKM. The CDR3 runs to 19 residues. Trimming took 3 bases from V and 0 from J; bases not matched to a gene: 6. The CDR3 DNA reads as TGTGCCAGCAGTTTCGCCGGACTAGCGGGGGGCTCGAACACCGGGGAGCTGTTTTTT. The encoded protein is CASSFAGLAGGSNTGELFF. The full variable domain, with the rest looked up from reference TRBV28 and TRBJ2-2, is DVKVTQSSRYLVKRTGEKVFLECVQDMDHENMFWYRQDPGLGLRLIYFSYDVKMKEKGDIPEGYSVSREKKERFSLILESASTNQTSMYLCASSFAGLAGGSNTGELFFGEGSRLTVL.

V and J are TRBV7-9 and TRBJ2-5; 13 bases line up with TRBD2. CDR1 and CDR2 (germline): SEHNR, FQNEAQ (reference sequence). V lost 6 bases to trimming and J lost 0 bases; unmatched junction nucleotides: 10. The CDR3 is 18 amino acids. Here the CDR3 reads CASSSGTSGTSYQETQYF. CDR3 nucleotides: TGTGCCAGCAGTTCCGGGACTAGCGGGACTTCGTACCAAGAGACCCAGTACTTC.

The J gene is TRBJ2-3, the V gene TRBV15, with 8 nucleotides matching TRBD2. The CDR3 sequence is 16 residues long. Germline CDR1 LNHNV, CDR2 YYDKDF (reference sequence). The J segment lost 1 base and the V segment lost 3 bases, leaving 6 bases of the junction unmatched. The DNA for the CDR3 is TGTGCCACCAGCAGGGACCCAGCGGGGGGCACAGATACGCAGTATTTT. Translated, it gives CATSRDPAGGTDTQYF.

The chain has TRBV29-1 and TRBJ2-3; perhaps TRBD1 as D (6 bases). This CDR3 has 15 residues. Germline CDR1 SQVTM, CDR2 ANQGSEA. Between the trimmed V and J ends, which lost 5 bases and 0 bases, there was a span of 15 bases. The CDR3 nucleotides read TGCAGCGTTTTAACAGGGTTCACTAGCACAGATACGCAGTATTTT. It is translated as CSVLTGFTSTDTQYF.

A word on this clone: A junction end diverges from the germline sequence, so it may reflect a read error. The chain recombines TRBV28 with TRBJ1-1; 7 bases align to TRBD1. Germline V CDR1 and CDR2: MDHEN, SYDVKM. CDR3 size: 16 residues. CDR3 DNA: TGTGCCAGCAGTTTTGGGGGATTTGACAGGGTCATAGGGACATCCTTT. Its translation is CASSFGGFDRVIGTSF. Variable domain in full (rest from reference TRBV28 and TRBJ1-1): DVKVTQSSRYLVKRTGEKVFLECVQDMDHENMFWYRQDPGLGLRLIYFSYDVKMKEKGDIPEGYSVSREKKERFSLILESASTNQTSMYLCASSFGGFDRVIGTSFGQGTRLTVV.

The CDR3 DNA sequence: TGCAGCGTCCCAGGAACAGGGGGAAAGCATGGGAACACTGAAGCTTTCTTT. Encoded protein: CSVPGTGGKHGNTEAFF. The genes are TRBV29-1 and TRBJ1-1, with TRBD1 matching over 8 bases. Germline lookup yields CDR1 SQVTM and CDR2 ANQGSEA. The length of the CDR3 is 17 residues. V lost 6 bases and J lost 1; bases outside the gene matches: 16.

This chain connects TRBV5-1 to TRBJ2-3; TRBD1 matches at 7 bases. There are 20 residues in the CDR3. V trimming: 4 bases; J trimming: 3 bases; junction bases outside the gene matches: 23. From germline, CDR1 is SGHRS and CDR2 YFSETQ. For the CDR3, the DNA is TGCGCCAGCAGCCAAGACCGAGCAAAGACAGGGAGTCAGTTTACAGATACGCAGTATTTT. Its protein is CASSQDRAKTGSQFTDTQYF.

This sequence joins TRBV10-3 and TRBJ1-2, with D maybe TRBD1 (6 bases). The ends were cut back, 3 bases at V and 6 bases at J, with 14 bases in the middle. Germline CDR1 is ENHRY and CDR2 is SYGVKD. CDR3 size: 14 residues. The CDR3 loop is CAISDNGGADGYTF. The CDR3 DNA is TGTGCCATCAGTGATAACGGGGGGGCTGATGGCTACACCTTC.

The chain employs TRBV13 and TRBJ2-7, with D perhaps TRBD2 (6 bases). There are 15 residues in the CDR3. The germline gives CDR1 PRHDT, CDR2 FYEKMQ (reference sequence). The V end was cut by 0 bases, the J end by 4 bases, with 13 bases between. CDR3 DNA: TGTGCCAGCAGCTTAGGGACTAGTGGGTCTTACGAGCAGTACTTC. Translation: CASSLGTSGSYEQYF. Filled out from reference TRBV13 and TRBJ2-7, the complete variable domain reads AAGVIQSPRHLIKEKRETATLKCYPIPRHDTVYWYQQGPGQDPQFLISFYEKMQSDKGSIPDRFSAQQFSDYHSELNMSSLELGDSALYFCASSLGTSGSYEQYFGPGTRLTVT.

The chain is built from TRBV2 and TRBJ2-3; TRBD1 might be the D (5 bases). Per the germline V gene, CDR1 is SNHLY and CDR2 is FYNNEI. CDR3 length equals 15 residues. V was shortened by 4 bases and J by 1 base, with 12 bases between the two germline ends. The CDR3 sequence is CASSGQPLRTDTQYF. CDR3 coding DNA: TGTGCCAGCAGTGGACAGCCCCTCCGCACAGATACGCAGTATTTT.

The chain is built from TRBV7-9 and TRBJ2-2; D remains ambiguous. Germline CDR1 SEHNR, CDR2 FQNEAQ (reference sequence). This CDR3 contains 12 residues. The V gene lost 3 bases and the J gene lost 7 bases, with 6 bases spanning the gap. The CDR3: CASSFGSGELFF. CDR3 nucleotides: TGTGCCAGCAGCTTTGGCAGCGGGGAGCTGTTTTTT.

The rearrangement uses TRBV28 and TRBJ2-5; 8 positions match TRBD2. Trimming removed 5 bases from V and 5 bases from J; junction bases left unmatched: 13. The CDR3 has 16 residues. From germline, CDR1 is MDHEN and CDR2 SYDVKM. This chain's CDR3 is CASSLLTAGVPETQYF. CDR3 in DNA: TGTGCCAGCAGTCTACTCACAGCGGGGGTCCCGGAGACCCAGTACTTC.

The V call is TRBV5-4, the J call TRBJ1-1, with 7 bases aligning to TRBD1. Looked up from germline, CDR1 is SGHNT and CDR2 is YYREEE (reference sequence). With V trimmed by 4 bases and J by 5 bases, 5 bases remained unmatched. The length of the CDR3 is 13 residues. CDR3 protein: CASSGTGETEAFF. The CDR3 nucleotides read TGTGCCAGCAGCGGAACAGGGGAGACTGAAGCTTTCTTT. The whole variable domain, remainder taken from reference TRBV5-4 and TRBJ1-1, is ETGVTQSPTHLIKTRGQQVTLRCSSQSGHNTVSWYQQALGQGPQFIFQYYREEENGRGNFPPRFSGLQFPNYSSELNVNALELDDSALYLCASSGTGETEAFFGQGTRLTVV.

This chain connects TRBV4-2 to TRBJ2-1; 13 bases align to TRBD2. Germline assignment: CDR1 LGHNA and CDR2 YNFKEQ. The CDR3 sequence is 17 residues long. V dropped 1 base and J dropped 7; count of bases not matched to a gene: 7. The CDR3 loop reads CASSQAQLAGGPNEQFF. The CDR3 coding sequence is TGTGCCAGCAGCCAAGCCCAACTAGCGGGGGGGCCAAATGAGCAGTTCTTC.

This chain joins TRBV5-4 and TRBJ2-7; 12 nucleotides align to TRBD2. The CDR3 contains 15 residues. Germline lookup yields CDR1 SGHNT and CDR2 YYREEE (reference sequence). V trimming: 5 bases; J trimming: 6 bases; junction bases outside the gene matches: 9. DNA for the CDR3: TGTGCCAGCAGACTAGCGGGGGGCCGGCGGGGCGAGCAGTACTTC. It yields the protein CASRLAGGRRGEQYF.